This is a list of T cell receptor beta chains from one sample in a study of cytomegalovirus exposure and HLA in healthy donors. This table comes from immunoSEQ multiplex PCR, and its TCRdb copy is limited to in-frame clones, with some not included. The sample yields about 160,000 clones, 60% to 80% seen once. What was sequenced was PBMCs. The receptor set was obtained from a man aged 25 to 45 in good health and CMV-seropositive. Both conserved end residues are part of each CDR3. The order of the fields is J gene, V gene, D gene, clone size, CDR3 protein, CDR3 DNA. D genes are given only for firm matches. A clone size is listed for some rows: how often the clone was seen (once, few, many), or a class if it is expanded.

J gene: TRBJ2-7; V gene: TRBV14; D gene: -; clone size: -; CDR3 protein: CASSHGGEQYF; CDR3 DNA: TGTGCCAGCAGCCACGGGGGCGAGCAGTACTTC
J gene: TRBJ2-7; V gene: TRBV5-6; D gene: -; clone size: -; CDR3 protein: CASSTTGNEQYF; CDR3 DNA: TGTGCCAGCAGCACCACAGGGAACGAGCAGTACTTC
J gene: TRBJ2-3; V gene: TRBV5-1; D gene: TRBD2; clone size: -; CDR3 protein: CASSLGLAGHAIPDTQYF; CDR3 DNA: TGCGCCAGCAGCTTGGGACTAGCGGGGCATGCCATCCCAGATACGCAGTATTTT
J gene: TRBJ1-4; V gene: TRBV5-1; D gene: -; clone size: -; CDR3 protein: CASSLGTNDNEKLFF; CDR3 DNA: TGCGCCAGCAGCTTGGGGACAAATGATAATGAAAAACTGTTTTTT
J gene: TRBJ2-6; V gene: TRBV5-1; D gene: -; clone size: -; CDR3 protein: CASSLTGKTAGANVLTF; CDR3 DNA: TGCGCCAGCAGCTTGACAGGGAAAACTGCTGGGGCCAACGTCCTGACTTTC
J gene: TRBJ2-7; V gene: TRBV6-5; D gene: TRBD1; clone size: -; CDR3 protein: CASTEQGAAEQYF; CDR3 DNA: TGTGCCAGCACGGAACAGGGGGCGGCCGAGCAGTACTTC
J gene: TRBJ1-5; V gene: TRBV28; D gene: TRBD1; clone size: -; CDR3 protein: CASRNRGMDQPQHF; CDR3 DNA: TGTGCCAGCAGAAACAGGGGGATGGATCAGCCCCAGCATTTT
J gene: TRBJ1-3; V gene: TRBV9; D gene: -; clone size: few; CDR3 protein: CASSSRGSPGNTIYF; CDR3 DNA: TGTGCCAGCAGCTCAAGGGGGTCACCTGGAAACACCATATATTTT
J gene: TRBJ2-7; V gene: TRBV9; D gene: -; clone size: once; CDR3 protein: CASSVYRETYEQYF; CDR3 DNA: TGTGCCAGCAGCGTATACCGGGAGACCTACGAGCAGTACTTC
J gene: TRBJ1-2; V gene: TRBV27; D gene: -; clone size: -; CDR3 protein: CASSPWGLNYGYTF; CDR3 DNA: TGTGCCAGCAGTCCCTGGGGGCTCAACTATGGCTACACCTTC
J gene: TRBJ2-5; V gene: TRBV10-3; D gene: TRBD2; clone size: once; CDR3 protein: CAISEGAGGPGETQYF; CDR3 DNA: TGTGCCATCAGTGAGGGAGCGGGGGGGCCGGGAGAGACCCAGTACTTC
J gene: TRBJ2-2; V gene: TRBV6-5; D gene: TRBD2; clone size: -; CDR3 protein: CASSIRGGYTGELFF; CDR3 DNA: TGTGCCAGCAGCATACGGGGGGGGTACACCGGGGAGCTGTTTTTT
J gene: TRBJ1-1; V gene: TRBV30; D gene: TRBD1; clone size: few; CDR3 protein: CAWTQDRAEAFF; CDR3 DNA: TGTGCCTGGACCCAGGACAGGGCTGAAGCTTTCTTT
J gene: TRBJ2-1; V gene: TRBV10-3; D gene: TRBD1; clone size: -; CDR3 protein: CAISESDREYNEQFF; CDR3 DNA: TGTGCCATCAGTGAGTCAGACAGGGAATACAATGAGCAGTTCTTC
J gene: TRBJ2-3; V gene: TRBV30; D gene: -; clone size: -; CDR3 protein: CAWTYSDTQYF; CDR3 DNA: TGTGCCTGGACCTACTCGGATACGCAGTATTTT
J gene: TRBJ2-5; V gene: TRBV5-1; D gene: TRBD2; clone size: -; CDR3 protein: CASSTSGTSDETQYF; CDR3 DNA: TGCGCCAGCTCGACGAGCGGGACTAGCGATGAGACCCAGTACTTC
J gene: TRBJ1-4; V gene: TRBV28; D gene: -; clone size: -; CDR3 protein: CASSSPYRATNEKLFF; CDR3 DNA: TGTGCCAGCAGTTCTCCCTACAGGGCAACTAATGAAAAACTGTTTTTT
J gene: TRBJ1-1; V gene: TRBV6-4; D gene: TRBD1; clone size: -; CDR3 protein: CASSEQGPNTEAFF; CDR3 DNA: TGTGCCAGCAGTGAACAGGGGCCGAACACTGAAGCTTTCTTT
J gene: TRBJ2-7; V gene: TRBV5-1; D gene: -; clone size: -; CDR3 protein: CASSLEGDEYF; CDR3 DNA: TGCGCCAGCAGCTTGGAGGGAGATGAGTACTTC
J gene: TRBJ2-2; V gene: TRBV7-6; D gene: TRBD1; clone size: -; CDR3 protein: CASRADRGGTGELFF; CDR3 DNA: TGTGCCAGCAGAGCCGACAGGGGGGGCACCGGGGAGCTGTTTTTT
J gene: TRBJ2-5; V gene: TRBV6-5; D gene: -; clone size: -; CDR3 protein: CASSYSKGETQYF; CDR3 DNA: TGTGCCAGCAGTTACTCGAAGGGGGAGACCCAGTACTTC
J gene: TRBJ2-7; V gene: TRBV9; D gene: TRBD1; clone size: -; CDR3 protein: CASSVLQGRGEQYF; CDR3 DNA: TGTGCCAGCAGCGTATTACAGGGGAGAGGAGAGCAGTACTTC
J gene: TRBJ2-3; V gene: TRBV7-2; D gene: TRBD1; clone size: -; CDR3 protein: CASSPGTGVTDTQYF; CDR3 DNA: TGTGCCAGCAGCCCCGGGACAGGGGTTACAGATACGCAGTATTTT
J gene: TRBJ2-5; V gene: TRBV11-2; D gene: -; clone size: -; CDR3 protein: CASSLEWRGPGGTQYF; CDR3 DNA: TGTGCCAGCAGCTTAGAATGGCGGGGTCCCGGGGGGACCCAGTACTTC
J gene: TRBJ2-7; V gene: TRBV4-3; D gene: -; clone size: -; CDR3 protein: CASSQVGASYEQYF; CDR3 DNA: TGCGCCAGCAGCCAAGTCGGAGCCTCCTACGAGCAGTACTTC
J gene: TRBJ2-5; V gene: TRBV6-4; D gene: TRBD1; clone size: few; CDR3 protein: CASSVTGDQETQYF; CDR3 DNA: TGTGCCAGCAGTGTCACAGGGGACCAAGAGACCCAGTACTTC
J gene: TRBJ2-5; V gene: TRBV6-1; D gene: -; clone size: -; CDR3 protein: CASSEVGETQYF; CDR3 DNA: TGTGCCAGCAGTGAAGTCGGGGAGACCCAGTACTTC
J gene: TRBJ2-7; V gene: TRBV4-1; D gene: TRBD2; clone size: few; CDR3 protein: CASSRSGGVSYEQYF; CDR3 DNA: TGCGCCAGCAGCCGTAGCGGGGGAGTCTCCTACGAGCAGTACTTC
J gene: TRBJ2-2; V gene: TRBV28; D gene: TRBD1; clone size: -; CDR3 protein: CASHRRQGFTGELFF; CDR3 DNA: TGTGCCAGCCACCGGAGACAGGGGTTCACCGGGGAGCTGTTTTTT